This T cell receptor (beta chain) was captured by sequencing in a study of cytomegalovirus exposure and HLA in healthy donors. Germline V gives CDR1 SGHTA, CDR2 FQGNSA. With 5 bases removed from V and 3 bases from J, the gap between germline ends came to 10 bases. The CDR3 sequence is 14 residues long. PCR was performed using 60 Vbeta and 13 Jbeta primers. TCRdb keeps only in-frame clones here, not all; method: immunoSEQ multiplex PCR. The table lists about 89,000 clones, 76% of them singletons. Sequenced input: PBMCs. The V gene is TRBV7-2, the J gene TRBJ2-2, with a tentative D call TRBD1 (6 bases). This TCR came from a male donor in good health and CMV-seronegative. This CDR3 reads CASSPGHHTGELFF. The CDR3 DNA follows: TGTGCCAGCAGCCCGGGACACCACACCGGGGAGCTGTTTTTT. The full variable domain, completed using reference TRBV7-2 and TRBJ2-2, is GAGVSQSPSNKVTEKGKDVELRCDPISGHTALYWYRQSLGQGLEFLIYFQGNSAPDKSGLPSDRFSAERTGGSVSTLTIQRTQQEDSAVYLCASSPGHHTGELFFGEGSRLTVL.